This T cell receptor beta chain was found in a study of breast tumors, draining lymph nodes, adjacent tissues. Study-wide findings and caveats: Tumor TCR diversity was below lymph nodes but above nontumor tissue. Luminal-like breast cancer showed significantly greater tumor-nontumor repertoire similarity than basal-like breast cancer did.

Concerning this clonotype: What it recognizes is unknown.

TCRdb fed the multiplex PCR reads into MiXCR, producing one record per CDR3 protein. There are around 230,000 distinct CDR3 sequences in the sample; approximately 29% occur only once, and over 1.1% lies in the top ten. The V and J ends lost 5 bases and 1 base respectively, with 14 bases between them. The length of the CDR3 is 15 residues. Germline V CDR1 and CDR2: SGHTA, FQGNSA. Axillary draining lymph nodes of breast cancer patients supplied the node samples. This sequence was found in a female donor with breast cancer. Some clones in this sample may be carry-over from other donors' samples. The chain links TRBV7-2 to TRBJ1-2; no definite D call. Specimen: axillary lymph node tissue. CDR3 sequence (DNA): TGTGCCAGCAGCATCACAGCGGCATATAACTATGGCTACACCTTC. Its protein is CASSITAAYNYGYTF. The variable domain in full, completed from reference TRBV7-2 and TRBJ1-2, reads GAGVSQSPSNKVTEKGKDVELRCDPISGHTALYWYRQSLGQGLEFLIYFQGNSAPDKSGLPSDRFSAERTGGSVSTLTIQRTQQEDSAVYLCASSITAAYNYGYTFGSGTRLTVV.